This record covers a single T cell receptor (beta chain). The data derive from a study of blood T cells in healthy people across ages. Alongside a J-beta primer mix, a sample-barcoded 5' primer served in a second PCR lasting roughly 6 to 12 cycles. TCRdb analysed the 5' RACE reads with MiXCR anew, one entry per CDR3 protein. Found here are around 600,000 distinct CDR3 sequences, under 55% of them singletons; the top ten hold about 22%. CDR1 SGHTA and CDR2 FQGNSA come from the germline V gene. V shed 1 base and J 9 bases; nucleotides not matched to a gene: 13. The CDR3 is 17 residues long. The clonotype comes from a man older than 75 in good health. Sequencing was done on a sample of blood. The V and J genes are TRBV7-2 and TRBJ2-1, with 9 bases lining up with TRBD2. The CDR3 coding sequence is TGTGCCAGCAGCTTAGAGGGCACTAGCGGGTGGGGGAGTGAGCAGTTCTTC. It is translated as CASSLEGTSGWGSEQFF.